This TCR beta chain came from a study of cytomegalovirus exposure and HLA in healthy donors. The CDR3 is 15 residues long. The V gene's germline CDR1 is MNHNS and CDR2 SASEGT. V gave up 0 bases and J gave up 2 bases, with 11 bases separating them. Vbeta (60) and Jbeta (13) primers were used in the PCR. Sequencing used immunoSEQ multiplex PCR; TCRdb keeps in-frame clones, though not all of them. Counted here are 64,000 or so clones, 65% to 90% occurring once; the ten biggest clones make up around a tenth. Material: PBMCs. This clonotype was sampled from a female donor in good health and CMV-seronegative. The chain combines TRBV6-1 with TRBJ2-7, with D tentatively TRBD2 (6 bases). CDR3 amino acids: CASSEALRGTYEQYF. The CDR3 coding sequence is TGTGCCAGCAGTGAAGCGTTGCGGGGCACCTACGAGCAGTACTTC.